Sequencing of this T cell receptor beta chain was carried out in a study of blood T cell repertoires in COVID-19 (dated by TCRdb to 2020 to 2021). As for the study more broadly: Samples from collaborators originated in the United States, Italy and Spain and spanned both the acute and convalescent phases of COVID-19. The repertoires were released in a freely available public database meant as a resource for research on the immune response to SARS-CoV-2. Subjects who had been exposed to COVID-19, were actively infected with it, or had recovered from it provided the deeply sampled blood TCRbeta repertoires that made up the dataset. The samples were drawn from two sources: the first 160 participants of the ongoing ImmuneRACE study, and 1,254 subjects contributed by 6 global collaborators. The material from the prospective study consisted of cDNA or gDNA derived from T cells, B-cell-depleted T cells, or PBMCs. Where available, HLA class I and class II types were taken from metadata supplied by the sample provider and were not determined by assay-based typing. The sample metadata nearly always contained a de-identified subject ID, COVID-19 status, age in years and sex.

V is cut by 5 bases and J by 5 bases, and the space between the germline ends is 12 bases. Taken from cysteine to phenylalanine, the CDR3 has 13 residues. Only CDR3 DNA remains: 39 bases, in frame from the first base. The immunoSEQ Assay, a bias-controlled multiplex PCR, was used to amplify TCRbeta CDR3 regions from genomic DNA. Regarding the original processing steps: Nucleated cell counts per sample were estimated from amplification of reference gene primers within the assay. Sequence reads were collapsed and filtered to measure the absolute abundance of every unique TCRbeta CDR3 rearrangement. For each sample, productive Simpson clonality was calculated as the square root of Simpson's diversity index over productive rearrangements. Held by TCRdb, this immuneACCESS table contains in-frame sequences only and omits some clones. Under half of the omission traces to an unresolved V gene where checked; the cause of the rest is unknown. The V and J calls and clone size were taken over from that table, and D and trimming were inferred from the DNA. This sample lists 150,000 or so clones; 65% to 90% were detected once. Around 9.8% of the sample is held by the ten biggest clonotypes.

This clone came up once. No antigen is known for it. Base-call qualities are not available, and no considerably larger clone is one nucleotide away. General study outcomes and caveats: Clinical and demographic metadata were provided uncurated, with the amount varying by source and participant.

Collaborating institutions collected whole blood in K2EDTA tubes following their own protocols. For TCRbeta analysis, collaborators shipped samples in one of three forms: frozen whole blood, isolated PBMCs, or DNA extracted from either of those sample types. The sequence was obtained from a woman in her 50s with acute or convalescent COVID-19. This sequence uses TRBV12-3 or TRBV12-4 and TRBJ1-1; TRBD1 is possibly the D segment (5 matching bases). What was sequenced was peripheral blood. The sequenced DNA is TGTGCCAGCAGTGCAGGGTGGATGACTGAAGCTTTCTTT. Translated, this is CASSAGWMTEAFF.